This is a list of T cell receptor beta chains from one sample in a study of T-cell reconstitution after alpha-beta-depleted transplantation in children. TCRdb passed the PCR reads through MiXCR, listing each CDR3 protein once. The table has about 440,000 distinct CDR3 sequences, 43% seen once. Sequencing was performed on PBMCs, taken before TCRalphabeta/CD19-depleted stem cell transplant. The receptor set was obtained from a girl aged 2 to 10 with aplastic anemia, due to receive a stem cell transplant. Each CDR3 is given with its conserved first and last residue. The D gene is left open where the match is weak. Clone size appears in some rows only: once, few, many, or a class for an expanded clone.

v_call: TRBV20-1
j_call: TRBJ2-3
d_call: NA
clone_size: NA
cdr3_aa: CSAKRPRGSPDTQYF
cdr3_nt: TGCAGTGCCAAGAGACCCAGGGGTTCCCCGGATACGCAGTATTTT

v_call: TRBV2
j_call: TRBJ1-1
d_call: NA
clone_size: NA
cdr3_aa: CASSEAAGNTEAFF
cdr3_nt: TGTGCCAGCAGTGAAGCGGCGGGGAACACTGAAGCTTTCTTT

v_call: TRBV6-2/TRBV6-3
j_call: TRBJ2-1
d_call: NA
clone_size: NA
cdr3_aa: CASSPASYEQFF
cdr3_nt: TGTGCCAGCAGCCCCGCTAGCTATGAGCAGTTCTTC

v_call: TRBV7-9
j_call: TRBJ2-5
d_call: TRBD2
clone_size: NA
cdr3_aa: CASSWTSAQETQYF
cdr3_nt: TGTGCCAGCAGCTGGACTAGCGCCCAAGAGACCCAGTACTTC

v_call: TRBV28
j_call: TRBJ2-1
d_call: NA
clone_size: NA
cdr3_aa: CASSVPGRAYNEQFF
cdr3_nt: TGTGCCAGCAGCGTCCCAGGGCGCGCCTACAATGAGCAGTTCTTC

v_call: TRBV6-2/TRBV6-3
j_call: TRBJ2-3
d_call: TRBD2
clone_size: NA
cdr3_aa: CASSLDRGTSGRLTGTDTQYF
cdr3_nt: TGTGCCAGCAGTCTCGATCGGGGGACTAGCGGGAGACTTACGGGCACAGATACGCAGTATTTT

v_call: TRBV9
j_call: TRBJ2-1
d_call: NA
clone_size: NA
cdr3_aa: CASSVGAAAGNEQFF
cdr3_nt: TGTGCCAGCAGCGTAGGGGCAGCGGCGGGCAATGAGCAGTTCTTC

v_call: TRBV7-2
j_call: TRBJ2-1
d_call: TRBD2
clone_size: many
cdr3_aa: CASSLAAGVNEQFF
cdr3_nt: TGTGCCAGCAGCTTAGCAGCGGGAGTGAATGAGCAGTTCTTC

v_call: TRBV5-1
j_call: TRBJ2-3
d_call: TRBD1
clone_size: many
cdr3_aa: CASSPGQGAGDTQYF
cdr3_nt: TGCGCCAGCAGCCCGGGACAGGGGGCAGGAGATACGCAGTATTTT

v_call: TRBV27
j_call: TRBJ2-7
d_call: TRBD2
clone_size: many
cdr3_aa: CASSLSAYRIAGGAYEQYF
cdr3_nt: TGTGCCAGCAGTTTATCTGCCTATCGGATAGCGGGGGGCGCCTACGAGCAGTACTTC

v_call: TRBV20-1
j_call: TRBJ1-5
d_call: NA
clone_size: NA
cdr3_aa: CSARYTLGDQPQHF
cdr3_nt: TGCAGTGCTAGATATACCTTAGGGGATCAGCCCCAGCATTTT

v_call: TRBV20-1
j_call: TRBJ1-5
d_call: NA
clone_size: once
cdr3_aa: CSARGAGTEQPQHF
cdr3_nt: TGCAGTGCTAGGGGGGCGGGGACGGAACAGCCCCAGCATTTT

v_call: TRBV12-3/TRBV12-4
j_call: TRBJ2-1
d_call: TRBD2
clone_size: NA
cdr3_aa: CASSLGGFTYNEQFF
cdr3_nt: TGTGCCAGCAGTTTGGGGGGGTTTACCTACAATGAGCAGTTCTTC

v_call: TRBV3-1
j_call: TRBJ2-1
d_call: NA
clone_size: NA
cdr3_aa: CASSPTRWVRSYNEQFF
cdr3_nt: TGTGCCAGCAGCCCGACCCGGTGGGTGCGTTCCTACAATGAGCAGTTCTTC

v_call: TRBV5-5
j_call: TRBJ1-5
d_call: NA
clone_size: NA
cdr3_aa: CASSPGRLGNQPQHF
cdr3_nt: TGTGCCAGCAGCCCGGGACGGCTGGGCAATCAGCCCCAGCATTTT

v_call: TRBV4-1
j_call: TRBJ1-1
d_call: NA
clone_size: NA
cdr3_aa: CASSQAPGLRGAEAFF
cdr3_nt: TGCGCCAGCAGCCAAGCCCCCGGGCTTCGGGGCGCTGAAGCTTTCTTT

v_call: TRBV7-6
j_call: TRBJ2-1
d_call: TRBD2
clone_size: few
cdr3_aa: CASSLELAGGLGSEQFF
cdr3_nt: TGTGCCAGCAGCTTAGAACTAGCGGGAGGCCTAGGGAGTGAGCAGTTCTTC

v_call: TRBV20-1
j_call: TRBJ2-3
d_call: NA
clone_size: NA
cdr3_aa: CSAPRARPRTRDTQYF
cdr3_nt: TGCAGTGCTCCAAGAGCACGACCCCGCACTAGGGATACGCAGTATTTT

v_call: TRBV10-3
j_call: TRBJ2-3
d_call: NA
clone_size: NA
cdr3_aa: CAISHDTADTQYF
cdr3_nt: TGTGCCATCAGTCACGACACTGCAGATACGCAGTATTTT

v_call: TRBV20-1
j_call: TRBJ1-1
d_call: NA
clone_size: few
cdr3_aa: CSARENGGTAEAFF
cdr3_nt: TGCAGTGCTAGAGAGAATGGAGGAACGGCTGAAGCTTTCTTT

v_call: TRBV20-1
j_call: TRBJ2-7
d_call: TRBD2
clone_size: NA
cdr3_aa: CSASPTSVSYEQYF
cdr3_nt: TGCAGTGCTAGCCCGACTAGCGTCTCCTACGAGCAGTACTTC

v_call: TRBV30
j_call: TRBJ2-5
d_call: TRBD2
clone_size: NA
cdr3_aa: CAWRLAGGETQYF
cdr3_nt: TGTGCCTGGAGACTAGCGGGAGGAGAGACCCAGTACTTC

v_call: TRBV29-1
j_call: TRBJ2-1
d_call: NA
clone_size: NA
cdr3_aa: CSVERRGLYNEQFF
cdr3_nt: TGCAGCGTTGAAAGGCGGGGGCTCTACAATGAGCAGTTCTTC

v_call: TRBV4-2
j_call: TRBJ2-1
d_call: TRBD2
clone_size: NA
cdr3_aa: CAISPERGNYNEQFF
cdr3_nt: TGTGCCATCAGCCCCGAGCGGGGGAACTACAATGAGCAGTTCTTC

v_call: TRBV20-1
j_call: TRBJ2-7
d_call: NA
clone_size: many
cdr3_aa: CGGISFPSDEQYF
cdr3_nt: TGCGGGGGGATATCCTTTCCCTCGGACGAGCAGTACTTC

v_call: TRBV6-5
j_call: TRBJ2-1
d_call: NA
clone_size: few
cdr3_aa: CASSYETGLHNEQFF
cdr3_nt: TGTGCCAGCAGTTACGAGACCGGTCTCCACAATGAGCAGTTCTTC

v_call: TRBV20-1
j_call: TRBJ2-5
d_call: NA
clone_size: many
cdr3_aa: CSARDSGKETQYF
cdr3_nt: TGCAGTGCTAGAGACTCAGGGAAGGAGACCCAGTACTTC

v_call: TRBV9
j_call: TRBJ1-2
d_call: NA
clone_size: many
cdr3_aa: CASSVEDGANYGYTF
cdr3_nt: TGTGCCAGCAGCGTAGAAGACGGTGCTAACTATGGCTACACCTTC

v_call: TRBV7-9
j_call: TRBJ1-1
d_call: NA
clone_size: few
cdr3_aa: CASSLVASTEAFF
cdr3_nt: TGTGCCAGCAGCTTAGTAGCATCCACTGAAGCTTTCTTT

v_call: TRBV24-1
j_call: TRBJ2-3
d_call: NA
clone_size: large
cdr3_aa: CATSEGADTQYF
cdr3_nt: TGTGCCACCAGCGAAGGAGCAGATACGCAGTATTTT

v_call: TRBV28
j_call: TRBJ2-5
d_call: TRBD2
clone_size: NA
cdr3_aa: CASSFSTSGTQYF
cdr3_nt: TGTGCCAGCAGTTTTTCGACTAGCGGGACCCAGTACTTC

v_call: TRBV6-5
j_call: TRBJ2-7
d_call: TRBD1
clone_size: NA
cdr3_aa: CASSLRGGQVYEQYF
cdr3_nt: TGTGCCAGCAGTTTGAGAGGGGGCCAAGTCTACGAGCAGTACTTC

v_call: TRBV5-1
j_call: TRBJ2-5
d_call: TRBD1
clone_size: few
cdr3_aa: CASSLSTGRGETQYF
cdr3_nt: TGCGCCAGCAGCTTGTCGACAGGGCGCGGGGAGACCCAGTACTTC